This TCR beta chain was sequenced during a study of blood T cell repertoires in COVID-19. Study at large: Specimens from acute and convalescent COVID-19 originated in the United States, Italy and Spain. The analysed material was cDNA or gDNA that came from T cells, B-cell-depleted T cells, or PBMCs.

Clones were sequenced by immunoSEQ multiplex PCR, and TCRdb holds only the in-frame ones, with some missing. The repertoire consists of tens of thousands of clones, with 85% occurring once and the leading ten covering 5% to 6.5%. This CDR3 is built from 15 residues. Germline V gene data show CDR1 as SGHRS and CDR2 as YFSETQ. V lost 1 base and J 0 bases, leaving 9 bases between the germline ends. The V and J genes are TRBV5-1 and TRBJ2-3, with D hard to call. The clonotype originates from a man in his fifties or sixties with active COVID-19. The specimen was peripheral blood. CDR3 sequence: CASSLLSTSTDTQYF. CDR3 coding DNA: TGCGCCAGCAGCTTGTTGAGCACTAGCACAGATACGCAGTATTTT.